The next 27 T cell receptor beta chains were all read from a single sample in a study of T cell clonality in common variable immunodeficiency. The repertoire was sequenced with immunoSEQ multiplex PCR; TCRdb's copy has only in-frame clones and lacks some. This sample has about 60,000 clones, each found more than once. The sequenced material came from peripheral blood mononuclear cells. The receptors stem from a person aged 18 to 75 in good health.

In its sample, this clone was seen many times. The read falls 3 residues short of the CDR3 end, and the missing part is taken from the germline J gene. This chain uses TRBV5-4 with TRBJ2-5; 8 nucleotides agree with TRBD2. The CDR3 covers 15 residues. Losses at the gene ends were 4 bases for V and 1 base for J; bases not matched to a gene: 6. The germline gives CDR1 SGHNT, CDR2 YYREEE (reference sequence). CDR3 DNA, as far as it was read: TGTGCCAGCAGCACCTCTAGCGGGCCCCAAGAGACC. Translated: CASSTSSGPQET. The whole CDR3 is CASSTSSGPQETQYF.

This clone was counted ten times or more. The read gets to within 3 residues of the CDR3 end, and the germline J gene fills in the rest. The rearrangement links TRBV5-1 to TRBJ1-2, with D tentatively TRBD1 (6 bases). The CDR3 runs to 15 residues. Germline CDR1 reads SGHRS; CDR2 reads YFSETQ. Trimming took 4 bases from V and 0 from J, leaving 13 bases between them. This chain's CDR3 is CASSEQGQTNYGYTF. CDR3 DNA (partial): TGCGCCAGCAGCGAACAGGGCCAGACTAACTATGGC. Supplemented by reference TRBV5-1 and TRBJ1-2, the full variable domain reads KAGVTQTPRYLIKTRGQQVTLSCSPISGHRSVSWYQQTPGQGLQFLFEYFSETQRNKGNFPGRFSGRQFSNSRSEMNVSTLELGDSALYLCASSEQGQTNYGYTFGSGTRLTVV.

This clone was recorded many times. The part of the CDR3 DNA that was read is TGTGCCAGCAGTTTTCGAGGGGTCCCTGAA. It encodes CASSFRGVPE. The whole CDR3 protein reads CASSFRGVPEAFF. The V and J genes are TRBV12-3 or TRBV12-4 and TRBJ1-1; a possible D gene is TRBD1 (5 bases). The read finishes 3 residues shy of the CDR3 end, and the germline J gene is used to complete it. The CDR3 has 13 residues. Trimming pared 3 bases from V and 6 bases from J, leaving 11 bases between.

This clone was counted at least ten times. Sequencing ends 3 residues short of the CDR3 end; the germline J gene provides the rest. The chain joins TRBV20-1 to TRBJ2-3; TRBD2 matches 8 bases. Germline values: CDR1 DFQATT, CDR2 SNEGSKA (reference sequence). This CDR3 is built from 14 residues. The trim removed 6 bases at V and 6 bases at J, leaving 11 bases unmatched. This CDR3 is CSAETRRGRDTQYF. Partial CDR3 DNA: TGCAGTGCCGAGACCAGGCGCGGGAGGGATACG.

Concerning this clone itself: The missing CDR3 end, 3 residues past where the read stops, is filled in from the germline J gene. The chain combines TRBV30 with TRBJ1-2; no firm D call. Germline CDR1 and CDR2: GTSNPN and SVGIG (reference sequence). CDR3 length: 15 residues. The CDR3 bases that were read are TGTGCCTGGAGTGTTGGTGCGGGAGACTACAATGAC. Its translation is CAWSVGAGDYND. The entire CDR3 protein is CAWSVGAGDYNDYTF.

This clone appeared many times. The read ends 3 residues early relative to the CDR3; the germline J gene fills the gap. The chain carries TRBV20-1 and TRBJ2-7; D not resolved. CDR1 and CDR2 (germline): DFQATT, SNEGSKA (reference sequence). Trimming shortened V by 3 bases and J by 1 base, and 10 bases separated the two germline ends. CDR3 length: 13 residues. The DNA read from the CDR3 is TGCAGTGCTAGGTCCGTTACTTCCTACGAG. Its translation: CSARSVTSYE. The CDR3 reads in full as CSARSVTSYEQYF.

This clone was picked up many times. Read data end 3 residues before the CDR3 end; the end is taken from the germline J gene. V and J are TRBV11-2 and TRBJ2-1; D is uncertain. Per the germline V gene, CDR1 is SGHAT and CDR2 is FQNNGV. Trimming shortened V by 1 base and J by 4 bases, and 8 bases separated the two germline ends. The CDR3 sequence is 14 residues long. The covered CDR3 bases are TGTGCCAGCAGCTTAGCGGGTTATTACAATGAG. Translated: CASSLAGYYNE. The entire CDR3 is CASSLAGYYNEQFF.

There are many counts of this clone. The CDR3 end lies 3 residues beyond the end of the read and is filled in from the germline J gene. This sequence joins TRBV6-2 or TRBV6-3 and TRBJ2-3; possible D gene TRBD1, 5 bases. This CDR3 comprises 15 residues. V dropped 5 bases and J dropped 3 bases, with 15 bases sitting between them. The germline CDR1 and CDR2 sequences are MNHEY and SVGEGT. The sequenced CDR3 bases are TGTGCCAGCAGTCCCTTTTGGGGCAGGACAGATACG. Translating gives CASSPFWGRTDT. The entire CDR3 protein is CASSPFWGRTDTQYF.

Ten or more counts support this clone. The read stops 3 residues short of the end of the CDR3; the missing end is completed from the germline J gene. The genes are TRBV2 and TRBJ2-7; TRBD2 matches at 13 bases. V lost 4 bases, J lost 6 bases, and 6 bases stayed unmatched. Germline V gives CDR1 SNHLY, CDR2 FYNNEI. This CDR3 contains 15 residues. The CDR3 reads CASSGGLAGEGEQYF. CDR3 DNA (partial): TGTGCCAGCAGTGGTGGACTAGCGGGAGAGGGCGAG.

This clone was counted at least ten times. The CDR3 end falls 3 residues outside the read, so it is completed with the germline J gene. The chain is built from TRBV7-9 and TRBJ2-7; 7 bases line up with TRBD1. There are 15 residues in the CDR3. V gave up 4 bases and J gave up 2 bases; unmatched junction bases: 8. Germline assignment: CDR1 SEHNR and CDR2 FQNEAQ (reference sequence). The CDR3 bases that were read are TGTGCCAGCAGCTCGCCGCGACAGGGTACCTACGAG. This encodes CASSSPRQGTYE. The full CDR3 protein reads CASSSPRQGTYEQYF.

This clone was counted between two and nine times. The read ends 3 residues early relative to the CDR3; the germline J gene fills the gap. The V call is TRBV7-6, the J call TRBJ2-6; 10 bases map to TRBD2. Per the germline V gene, CDR1 is SGHVS and CDR2 is FNYEAQ. This CDR3 contains 17 residues. The V and J ends lost 5 bases and 2 bases, in that order; junction bases with no gene match: 6. The CDR3 reads CASSLRAGGPGANVLTF. CDR3 DNA (partial): TGTGCCAGCAGCCTTCGAGCGGGAGGGCCTGGGGCCAACGTC.

Regarding this clone: Its ends do not fully match the called genes, so a read error is possible. Coverage ceases 3 residues before the CDR3 finishes, and the germline J gene fills in the end. This chain uses TRBV7-9 with TRBJ2-7; no definite D call. CDR3 length equals 13 residues. Germline CDR1 and CDR2: SEHNR and FQNEAQ (reference sequence). Incomplete CDR3 DNA: TGTTCCAGCAGCCCCACATCGTCCTACGAG. Encoded protein: CSSSPTSSYE. The whole CDR3 sequence is CSSSPTSSYEQYF.

In regard to this clone: The CDR3 is cut off 3 residues early in the read; its end comes from the germline J gene. The genes are TRBV20-1 and TRBJ1-6; no clear D. This CDR3 has 13 residues. V was cut by 2 bases and J by 8 bases, with 10 bases left in between. Germline CDR1 and CDR2: DFQATT and SNEGSKA (reference sequence). The part of the CDR3 DNA that was read is TGCAGTGCTAGAAAGTCACAGCATTCACCC. This codes for CSARKSQHSP. The full-length CDR3 reads as CSARKSQHSPLHF.

This clone has at least ten counts. The read ends 3 residues early relative to the CDR3; the germline J gene fills the gap. The J gene is TRBJ2-7, the V gene TRBV6-2 or TRBV6-3; 10 bases fit TRBD2. V was clipped by 4 bases and J by 1 base; unmatched bases: 4. Germline V gene sequence: CDR1 MNHEY, CDR2 SVGEGT. The CDR3 contains 15 residues. The CDR3: CASSSSGLASYEQYF. CDR3 DNA, as far as it was read: TGTGCCAGCAGTTCCTCGGGACTAGCGTCCTACGAG.

This clone was counted ten times or more. The observed sequence ends 3 residues before the CDR3 terminus, with the missing tail filled in from the germline J gene. The chain carries TRBV5-1 and TRBJ2-7; D unclear. V was cut by 0 bases and J by 2 bases, with 15 bases left in between. Germline V gene data show CDR1 as SGHRS and CDR2 as YFSETQ. The CDR3 consists of 16 residues. The sequenced part of the CDR3 DNA is TGCGCCAGCAGCTTGGTCTCACGGCGGTTTGCCTACGAG. Translation: CASSLVSRRFAYE. The full CDR3 is CASSLVSRRFAYEQYF.

The sample holds many counts of this clone. The sequenced fragment ends 3 residues before the CDR3 boundary, so the rest is inferred from the germline J gene. The genes are TRBV29-1 and TRBJ2-1; D unclear. The V and J ends lost 4 bases and 4 bases respectively, with 8 bases between them. This CDR3 has 12 residues. CDR1 SQVTM and CDR2 ANQGSEA come from the germline V gene. The CDR3 spells CSVGTRYNEQFF. CDR3 bases read: TGCAGCGTTGGAACGAGGTACAATGAG.

This clone was counted ten times or more. The read comes to an end 3 residues before the CDR3 does, leaving the germline J gene to fill in the end. V and J are TRBV7-2 and TRBJ2-3, with a weak D call TRBD2 (5 bases). CDR3 length: 15 residues. Trimming took 5 bases from V and 4 from J, leaving 16 bases between them. The germline CDR1 and CDR2 sequences are SGHTA and FQGNSA. The DNA read from the CDR3 is TGTGCCAGCAGCCACACGGGGAACCGAGCAGATACG. This sequence encodes CASSHTGNRADT. The whole CDR3 sequence reads CASSHTGNRADTQYF.

This clone was seen many times. The read is 3 residues too short to cover the CDR3 end, so that end is filled in from the germline J gene. The chain is built from TRBV7-2 and TRBJ1-1; 7 bases fit TRBD1. CDR3 size: 15 residues. Germline V lookup: CDR1 SGHTA, CDR2 FQGNSA. V shed 6 bases, J shed 1 base, and the junction held 8 bases outside the gene matches. The sequenced part of the CDR3 DNA is TGTGCCAGCAGTTGGACAGGCGGCACGAACACTGAA. This translates into CASSWTGGTNTE. The full CDR3 protein is CASSWTGGTNTEAFF.

This clone was counted at least ten times. Coverage ceases 3 residues before the CDR3 finishes, and the germline J gene fills in the end. The V gene is TRBV2, the J gene TRBJ2-5; D may be TRBD1 (5 bases). Trimming removed 8 bases from V and 2 bases from J, with 15 bases in between. Germline loops: CDR1 SNHLY, CDR2 FYNNEI. This CDR3 is built from 14 residues. The CDR3 sequence: CASPQDTNQETQYF. CDR3 bases read: TGTGCCAGCCCTCAGGACACCAATCAAGAGACC.

This clone showed up many times. The read stops 3 residues short of the end of the CDR3; the missing end is completed from the germline J gene. This rearrangement joins TRBV20-1 to TRBJ2-5; TRBD2 aligns across 8 bases. Germline assignment: CDR1 DFQATT and CDR2 SNEGSKA (reference sequence). The V and J ends lost 0 bases and 7 bases, in that order; junction bases with no gene match: 4. This CDR3 has 13 residues. CDR3 loop: CSAREGLGGTQYF. The CDR3 DNA, read in part, is TGCAGTGCTAGAGAGGGACTAGGTGGGACC.

The table lists this clone with many counts. The observed sequence ends 3 residues before the CDR3 terminus, with the missing tail filled in from the germline J gene. The chain recombines TRBV30 with TRBJ1-4; 7 bases fit TRBD1. V was pared by 4 bases and J by 8 bases, with 7 bases of the junction left unmatched. CDR3 length: 13 amino acids. CDR1 is GTSNPN, CDR2 SVGIG, per germline (reference sequence). CDR3 sequence reads: CAWTQGVREKLFF. CDR3 bases read: TGTGCCTGGACGCAGGGGGTGAGGGAAAAA.

This clone came up many times. The read ends 3 residues before the CDR3 terminus; that terminus is restored from the germline J gene. The chain recombines TRBV5-1 with TRBJ2-2; a weak D match, TRBD1 (5 bases). The CDR3 is made up of 13 amino acids. Germline V gene lookup returns CDR1 SGHRS and CDR2 YFSETQ. V lost 6 bases to trimming and J lost 1 base, with 7 bases between them. CDR3 bases read: TGCGCCAGCAACACAGGGAACACCGGGGAG. This codes for CASNTGNTGE. The CDR3, in full, reads CASNTGNTGELFF.

This clone showed up many times. CDR3 residues: CAWVAGPGETQYF. Partial CDR3 DNA: TGTGCCTGGGTAGCGGGACCCGGGGAGACC. The chain couples TRBV30 to TRBJ2-5; 8 nucleotides match TRBD2. The read ends 3 residues before the CDR3 terminus; that terminus is restored from the germline J gene. Germline V gene data show CDR1 as GTSNPN and CDR2 as SVGIG (reference sequence). CDR3 length equals 13 residues. V was clipped by 5 bases and J by 5 bases; unmatched bases: 7.

About this clone: The CDR3 goes on 3 residues after the read ends, and that part is filled in from the germline J gene. The V and J genes are TRBV2 and TRBJ2-3, with 10 positions matching TRBD1. The length of the CDR3 is 16 residues. V shed 6 bases, J shed 5 bases, and the junction held 11 bases outside the gene matches. Looked up from germline, CDR1 is SNHLY and CDR2 is FYNNEI. CDR3 sequence: CASRDLGTGVGDTQYF. The sequenced part of the CDR3 DNA is TGTGCCAGCAGGGACCTCGGGACAGGGGTAGGAGATACG.

As regards this clone: The read finishes 3 residues shy of the CDR3 end, and the germline J gene is used to complete it. The chain links TRBV19 to TRBJ2-7; a possible D gene is TRBD1 (6 bases). Germline assignment: CDR1 LNHDA and CDR2 SQIVND (reference sequence). V lost 3 bases to trimming and J lost 3 bases, with 15 bases between them. The CDR3 totals 15 residues. The DNA read from the CDR3 is TGTGCCAGTAGTATGTATTTGGGGGCGATCTACGAG. It codes for CASSMYLGAIYE. The complete CDR3 sequence is CASSMYLGAIYEQYF.

This clone was seen repeatedly, ten times or more. The missing CDR3 end, 3 residues past where the read stops, is filled in from the germline J gene. The chain carries TRBV30 and TRBJ1-1; tentatively, D is TRBD1 (6 bases). Germline V gene lookup returns CDR1 GTSNPN and CDR2 SVGIG (reference sequence). This CDR3 has 11 residues. CDR3 residues: CAWVDSQEAFF. The CDR3 bases that were read are TGTGCCTGGGTGGACAGCCAGGAA.

At least ten counts were recorded for this clone. Sequencing ends 3 residues short of the CDR3 end; the germline J gene provides the rest. V gene TRBV29-1 combines with J gene TRBJ2-1; D is perhaps TRBD1 (6 bases). V was cut by 6 bases and J by 3 bases, with 15 bases left in between. Germline assignment: CDR1 SQVTM and CDR2 ANQGSEA. There are 14 residues in the CDR3. CDR3 sequence: CSVNDRYDYNEQFF. CDR3 bases read: TGCAGCGTGAACGACAGGTACGACTACAATGAG.